The 26 T cell receptor beta chains listed next were all sequenced from one sample in a study of tumour-infiltrating T cells in Burkitt lymphoma (dated by TCRdb to 2018 to 2020). Library prep was done by the immunoSEQ multiplex PCR assay. TCRdb carries this immuneACCESS record with in-frame sequences only. Its versions omit some clonotypes, under half of them owing to an unresolved V gene in the studies checked, with the rest unexplained. The sample yields some 13,000 clones; more than 60% were counted once. The ten largest clonotypes hold 7.2% of the sample. Sequencing was done on a sample of tumor tissue. These TCRs come from a human donor with diffuse large B-cell lymphoma.

This clone ranks as medium-sized (0.01 to 0.1%). V usage is TRBV10-2 and J usage is TRBJ2-7; 8 bases map to TRBD1. This CDR3 has 12 residues. Germline CDR1 WSHSY, CDR2 SAAADI. Trimming took 8 bases from V and 3 from J; bases not matched to a gene: 3. The CDR3 reads CASGTGFYEQYV. In nucleotides, the CDR3 is TGCGCCAGCGGGACAGGCTTCTACGAGCAGTACGTC.

This clone qualifies as medium-sized. This chain uses TRBV2 with TRBJ2-5, with 7 nucleotides matching TRBD2. Germline V gene data show CDR1 as SNHLY and CDR2 as FYNNEI. The CDR3 is 15 residues long. J was trimmed by 4 bases and V by 9 bases; bases with no gene match: 14. The CDR3 sequence: CASLADLGGGETQYF. The CDR3, as DNA: TGTGCCAGTCTAGCGGACCTGGGGGGGGGAGAGACCCAGTACTTC. Using reference TRBV2 and TRBJ2-5 for the parts outside the CDR3, the full variable domain is EPEVTQTPSHQVTQMGQEVILRCVPISNHLYFYWYRQILGQKVEFLVSFYNNEISEKSEIFDDQFSVERPDGSNFTLKIRSTKLEDSAMYFCASLADLGGGETQYFGPGTRLLVL.

V usage is TRBV19 and J usage is TRBJ1-5; perhaps TRBD1 as D (6 bases). V lost 5 bases and J lost 5, with 16 bases in between. The CDR3 is made up of 15 amino acids. CDR1 is LNHDA, CDR2 SQIVND, per germline (reference sequence). The CDR3 DNA reads as TGTGCCAGTAGTCGGTCGGGACAAATTCATCAGCCCCAGCATTTT. The encoded protein is CASSRSGQIHQPQHF.

The chain combines TRBV9 with TRBJ1-2; D perhaps matches TRBD1 (6 bases). The length of the CDR3 is 12 residues. From germline, CDR1 is SGDLS and CDR2 YYNGEE. V was cut by 4 bases and J by 7 bases, with 11 bases left in between. The CDR3 nucleotides read TGTGCCAGCAGCCGGGGGCAACGTGGCTACACCTTC. Its protein is CASSRGQRGYTF.

In this sample, this clone is medium-sized (0.01 to 0.1%). The gene calls are TRBV5-1 and TRBJ2-1; D remains ambiguous. The CDR3 length is 15 residues. V was cut by 5 bases and J by 0 bases, with 12 bases left in between. Germline CDR1 is SGHRS and CDR2 is YFSETQ. The CDR3 reads CASRPELPSYNEQFF. DNA of the CDR3: TGCGCCAGCAGGCCAGAACTCCCCTCCTACAATGAGCAGTTCTTC.

J is TRBJ1-1 and V is TRBV13; 7 nucleotides line up with TRBD1. CDR3 length: 12 residues. Germline V gives CDR1 PRHDT, CDR2 FYEKMQ (reference sequence). V was clipped by 9 bases and J by 8 bases; unmatched bases: 9. For the CDR3, the DNA is TGTGCCAGTCGGACAGGTAATTGGGAAGCTTTCTTT. This translates into CASRTGNWEAFF.

J is TRBJ1-1 and V is TRBV4-1; the D gene is possibly TRBD1 (5 bases). CDR1 is MGHRA and CDR2 is YSYEKL in the germline V gene. Between the trimmed V and J ends, which lost 2 bases and 0 bases, there was a span of 7 bases. There are 14 residues in the CDR3. The CDR3 loop reads CASSQPGVNTEAFF. As DNA, the CDR3 is TGCGCCAGCAGCCAACCGGGGGTGAACACTGAAGCTTTCTTT.

The chain carries TRBV5-1 and TRBJ2-2, with TRBD1 matching over 7 bases. V gave up 0 bases and J gave up 7 bases; unmatched junction bases: 6. CDR1 is SGHRS and CDR2 is YFSETQ in the germline V gene. This CDR3 region has 15 residues. The CDR3 DNA is TGCGCCAGCAGCTTGGAGGGGGCTAGACTCGGGGAGCTGTTTTTT. Encoded protein: CASSLEGARLGELFF.

V gene TRBV9 combines with J gene TRBJ2-7, with 9 nucleotides matching TRBD2. Germline-derived CDR1 and CDR2 are SGDLS and YYNGEE. J gave up 5 bases and V 1 base, and 13 bases lay outside the gene matches. The CDR3 covers 17 residues. The CDR3 coding sequence is TGTGCCAGCAGCGTACCGACGCCGGGACTAGCACAGGACGAGCAGTACGTC. Translation gives CASSVPTPGLAQDEQYV.

By its share, this clone is medium-sized. The chain carries TRBV6-1 and TRBJ2-7; D is unclear. The V and J ends lost 3 bases and 9 bases respectively, with 6 bases between them. This CDR3 contains 10 residues. CDR1 MNHNS and CDR2 SASEGT come from the germline V gene. CDR3 protein: CASSEAGQYF. CDR3 coding DNA: TGTGCCAGCAGTGAGGCCGGGCAGTACTTC.

This clone was observed a handful of times. The chain recombines TRBV9 with TRBJ1-3; possibly TRBD1 for D (5 bases). This CDR3 contains 16 residues. With 3 bases removed from V and 0 bases from J, the gap between germline ends came to 13 bases. Germline CDR1 is SGDLS and CDR2 is YYNGEE. CDR3 sequence: CASSEWGSFSGNTIYF. The CDR3 nucleotides read TGTGCCAGCAGCGAGTGGGGGTCCTTCTCTGGAAACACCATATATTTT.

The chain uses TRBV4-1 and TRBJ1-6; D gene uncertain. The V end was cut by 8 bases, the J end by 10 bases, with 9 bases between. Germline V gene sequence: CDR1 MGHRA, CDR2 YSYEKL. This CDR3 spans 11 amino acids. The CDR3: CASGPGSPLHF. As DNA, the CDR3 is TGCGCCAGCGGCCCAGGCTCACCCCTCCACTTT.

This clone was detected only a few times. J is TRBJ1-1 and V is TRBV5-1; D ambiguous. The CDR3 length is 14 residues. In germline, CDR1 is SGHRS, CDR2 YFSETQ. The V end was cut by 2 bases, the J end by 1 base, with 9 bases between. The DNA for the CDR3 is TGCGCCAGCAGCTTTGGACTGACGAACACTGAAGCTTTCTTT. The encoded protein is CASSFGLTNTEAFF.

This chain links TRBV9 with TRBJ1-1; D uncertain. Per germline, CDR1 SGDLS and CDR2 YYNGEE. The CDR3 sequence is 14 residues long. Between the trimmed V and J ends, which lost 0 bases and 5 bases, there was a span of 11 bases. Here the CDR3 reads CASSVEGRRTEAFF. For the CDR3, the DNA is TGTGCCAGCAGCGTAGAGGGTAGGAGGACTGAAGCTTTCTTT.

The rearrangement joins TRBV30 to TRBJ2-1; 8 nucleotides align to TRBD2. This CDR3 is 16 amino acids long. From germline, CDR1 is GTSNPN and CDR2 SVGIG (reference sequence). V was pared by 0 bases and J by 2 bases, with 6 bases of the junction left unmatched. The CDR3 DNA follows: TGTGCCTGGAGTGTACCGGGTAGCGGGACCTACAATGAGCAGTTCTTC. The encoded protein is CAWSVPGSGTYNEQFF.

The CDR3 here is CATKGRNYGYTF. As DNA, the CDR3 is TGTGCCACCAAAGGGAGGAACTATGGCTACACCTTC. The chain employs TRBV28 and TRBJ1-2, with D unresolved. The CDR3 loop spans 12 amino acids. Germline V gives CDR1 MDHEN, CDR2 SYDVKM. Trimming cost V 10 bases and J 2 bases, with 11 bases left between them.

The chain links TRBV18 to TRBJ2-5, with TRBD2 as a possible D gene (7 bases). Germline V gene sequence: CDR1 KGHSH, CDR2 LQKENI. The CDR3 totals 19 residues. V dropped 5 bases and J dropped 5 bases, with 30 bases sitting between them. The DNA of the CDR3 is TGTGCCAGCTCAAACCGGAGCCCACAGGGCAGCGGGATGTGGGAGACCCAGTACTTC. Translating gives CASSNRSPQGSGMWETQYF.

The rearrangement links TRBV5-1 to TRBJ2-5, with TRBD1 identical over 12 bases. After removal of 8 bases from V and 5 bases from J, the junction contained 7 bases not matched to a gene. Germline V gives CDR1 SGHRS, CDR2 YFSETQ. The CDR3 length is 14 residues. The CDR3 coding sequence is TGCGCCAGTTCGGGACAGGGGGCGAGGGAGACCCAGTACTTC. Protein product: CASSGQGARETQYF.

This chain uses TRBV29-1 with TRBJ1-1; D unresolved. This CDR3 comprises 13 residues. Trimming pared 7 bases from V and 1 base from J, leaving 13 bases between. The germline V gene has CDR1 SQVTM and CDR2 ANQGSEA. This CDR3 reads CSGASSGNTEAFF. As DNA, the CDR3 is TGCAGCGGGGCGAGCAGTGGGAACACTGAAGCTTTCTTT.

This clone was recorded once. The chain recombines TRBV10-3 with TRBJ2-1, with D tentatively TRBD2 (5 bases). The ends were cut back, 7 bases at V and 8 bases at J, with 18 bases in the middle. The CDR3 extends over 14 amino acids. Germline V CDR1 and CDR2: ENHRY, SYGVKD. DNA of the CDR3: TGTGCCATCAACAAAAGGTCTAGCACGGATGAGCAGTTCTTC. Its translation: CAINKRSSTDEQFF.

This clone is judged large (0.1 to 1%). This rearrangement joins TRBV9 to TRBJ1-1, with 10 nucleotides matching TRBD1. This CDR3 contains 13 residues. CDR1 SGDLS and CDR2 YYNGEE come from the germline V gene. Trimming cost V 3 bases and J 4 bases; bases outside gene matches: 0. The CDR3 protein is CASSGTGGTEAFF. CDR3 coding DNA: TGTGCCAGCAGCGGGACAGGGGGCACTGAAGCTTTCTTT.

This clone was recorded a few times. The chain couples TRBV15 to TRBJ1-1; a possible D gene is TRBD1 (5 bases). The germline V gene encodes CDR1 LNHNV and CDR2 YYDKDF (reference sequence). CDR3 length: 14 amino acids. V shed 6 bases and J shed 4 bases, with 15 bases lying between them. The CDR3 sequence is CATRTEGLGTEAFF. In DNA, the CDR3 is TGTGCCACCAGGACGGAGGGGCTGGGCACTGAAGCTTTCTTT.

This chain joins TRBV6-4 and TRBJ2-3, with D perhaps TRBD2 (5 bases). Trimming left V 2 bases short and J 2 bases short, with 8 bases between. The CDR3 length is 14 residues. The germline CDR1 and CDR2 sequences are MRHNA and SNTAGT. CDR3 sequence (DNA): TGTGCCAGCAGTGACGGGCGGGTCACAGATACGCAGTATTTT. Protein product: CASSDGRVTDTQYF.

Here the CDR3 DNA reads TGCGCCAGCAGCCAAGGAGGACAGGGAAGGAGGGCTGAAGCTTTCTTT. It specifies CASSQGGQGRRAEAFF. This chain connects TRBV4-1 to TRBJ1-1; 8 nucleotides align to TRBD1. Germline V gene data show CDR1 as MGHRA and CDR2 as YSYEKL. Unmatched junction bases numbered 10, after V lost 1 base and J lost 6 bases. This CDR3 region has 16 residues.

This clone has only one observation. The chain is built from TRBV19 and TRBJ1-2; D gene ambiguous. This CDR3 region has 14 residues. Germline V gene sequence: CDR1 LNHDA, CDR2 SQIVND (reference sequence). V was cut by 4 bases and J by 6 bases, with 15 bases left in between. Written as DNA, the CDR3 is TGTGCCAGTAGTACCCCCCAGGAGGAAAATGGCTACACCTTC. It yields the protein CASSTPQEENGYTF. The full variable domain, rest sourced from reference TRBV19 and TRBJ1-2, is DGGITQSPKYLFRKEGQNVTLSCEQNLNHDAMYWYRQDPGQGLRLIYYSQIVNDFQKGDIAEGYSVSREKKESFPLTVTSAQKNPTAFYLCASSTPQEENGYTFGSGTRLTVV.

This clone was observed a few times. The V and J genes are TRBV28 and TRBJ1-1; 7 bases agree with TRBD1. V shed 5 bases and J 11 bases; nucleotides not matched to a gene: 5. This CDR3 comprises 11 residues. The germline V gene has CDR1 MDHEN and CDR2 SYDVKM. The CDR3 is CASSITGVAFF. The CDR3, as DNA: TGTGCCAGCAGTATCACAGGGGTGGCTTTCTTT.